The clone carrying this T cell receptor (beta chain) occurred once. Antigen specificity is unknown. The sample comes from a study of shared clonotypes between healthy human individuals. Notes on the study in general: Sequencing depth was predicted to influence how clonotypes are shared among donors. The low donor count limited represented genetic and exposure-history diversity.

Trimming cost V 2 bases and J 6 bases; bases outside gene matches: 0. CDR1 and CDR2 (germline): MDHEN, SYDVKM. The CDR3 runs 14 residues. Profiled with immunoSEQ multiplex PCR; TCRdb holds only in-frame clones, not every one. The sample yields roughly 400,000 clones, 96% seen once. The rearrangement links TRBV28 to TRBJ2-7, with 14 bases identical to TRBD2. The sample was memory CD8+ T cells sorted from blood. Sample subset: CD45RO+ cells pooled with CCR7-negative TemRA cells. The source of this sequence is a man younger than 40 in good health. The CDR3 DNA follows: TGTGCCAGCAGTTTAGGGACTAGCGGGAGCGAGCAGTACTTC. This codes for CASSLGTSGSEQYF. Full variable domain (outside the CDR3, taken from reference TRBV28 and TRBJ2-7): DVKVTQSSRYLVKRTGEKVFLECVQDMDHENMFWYRQDPGLGLRLIYFSYDVKMKEKGDIPEGYSVSREKKERFSLILESASTNQTSMYLCASSLGTSGSEQYFGPGTRLTVT.